This entry lists 15 T cell receptor beta chains sequenced from one sample in a study of shared clonotypes between healthy human individuals. Assay: immunoSEQ multiplex PCR; the TCRdb copy retains only in-frame clones and omits some. The data show about 1 million clones, approximately 72% seen once. Sequencing input: memory CD4+ T cells sorted from blood. Subset reported: CD45RA-negative fraction. All receptors come from a man younger than 35 in good health.

This clone is a singleton in its sample. V gene TRBV6-5 combines with J gene TRBJ2-7; TRBD1 agrees at 9 bases. The CDR3 is 15 residues long. Per the germline V gene, CDR1 is MNHEY and CDR2 is SVGAGI. V was pared by 6 bases and J by 5 bases, with 11 bases of the junction left unmatched. The CDR3: CASRSPGTGRNEQYF. Written as DNA, the CDR3 is TGTGCCAGCAGATCCCCCGGGACAGGGCGTAACGAGCAGTACTTC.

The V call is TRBV2, the J call TRBJ1-2; the D is unclear. The germline CDR1 and CDR2 sequences are SNHLY and FYNNEI. CDR3 size: 14 residues. V was shortened by 6 bases and J by 8 bases, with 19 bases between the two germline ends. The CDR3, as DNA: TGTGCCAGCAGCTTCGCCGAAGGGTTGGGAGGCTACACCTTC. Translated, it gives CASSFAEGLGGYTF.

This clone was recorded a few times. V and J are TRBV29-1 and TRBJ2-5; 9 bases line up with TRBD2. CDR1 SQVTM and CDR2 ANQGSEA come from the germline V gene. After removal of 3 bases from V and 4 bases from J, the junction contained 6 bases not matched to a gene. The CDR3 contains 14 residues. The CDR3 DNA follows: TGCAGCGTTGAGGGCGGGAGGGCCGGAGAGACCCAGTACTTC. Translating gives CSVEGGRAGETQYF.

This chain uses TRBV5-1 with TRBJ1-2; a weak D match, TRBD1 (5 bases). V gave up 3 bases and J gave up 5 bases, with 23 bases separating them. Germline values: CDR1 SGHRS, CDR2 YFSETQ. The CDR3 loop spans 17 amino acids. The CDR3 DNA is TGCGCCAGCAGCTCCTGGGACTCCGGGGGGATTAGTTATGGCTACACCTTC. This translates into CASSSWDSGGISYGYTF.

The sample holds a few counts of this clone. The chain links TRBV6-5 to TRBJ1-1; weak D call: TRBD1 (5 bases). CDR3 length: 15 amino acids. Germline CDR1 MNHEY, CDR2 SVGAGI. V was pared by 0 bases and J by 4 bases, with 12 bases between. CDR3 residues: CASSYSIGGGTEAFF. The CDR3 bases are TGTGCCAGCAGTTACTCGATCGGGGGTGGCACTGAAGCTTTCTTT.

The chain recombines TRBV28 with TRBJ1-2; D is unresolved. Germline V gene sequence: CDR1 MDHEN, CDR2 SYDVKM. This CDR3 has 15 residues. Trimming stripped 6 bases from V and 4 bases from J, with 18 bases between. The DNA for the CDR3 is TGTGCCAGCAGCCCCCACCGATCGGAGAGCTATGGCTACACCTTC. Its protein is CASSPHRSESYGYTF.

This clone was observed a single time. A far larger clone is a single base away, which makes a read error likely. Other nucleotide sequences from this sample produce the same CDR3. The gene calls are TRBV30 and TRBJ2-5; 8 nucleotides align to TRBD1. The CDR3 consists of 16 residues. The trim removed 2 bases at V and 3 bases at J, leaving 11 bases unmatched. CDR1 GTSNPN and CDR2 SVGIG come from the germline V gene (reference sequence). DNA of the CDR3: TGTGCCTGGAGTTCTGGACAGGGAACTTTAGAAGAGACCCAGTACTTC. It yields the protein CAWSSGQGTLEETQYF. Variable domain in full (rest from reference TRBV30 and TRBJ2-5): SQTIHQWPATLVQPVGSPLSLECTVEGTSNPNLYWYRQAAGRGLQLLFYSVGIGQISSEVPQNLSASRPQDRQFILSSKKLLLSDSGFYLCAWSSGQGTLEETQYFGPGTRLLVL.

The V call is TRBV13, the J call TRBJ2-5; weak D call: TRBD2 (7 bases). CDR3 length equals 16 residues. V was cut by 3 bases and J by 5 bases, with 19 bases left in between. The germline V gene has CDR1 PRHDT and CDR2 FYEKMQ (reference sequence). The CDR3 nucleotides read TGTGCCAGCAGCTTGGCCCGTGCCGGGGGGCCGGAGACCCAGTACTTC. Translated, it gives CASSLARAGGPETQYF.

The gene calls are TRBV11-2 and TRBJ2-5, with TRBD2 matching 9 bases. CDR1 is SGHAT, CDR2 FQNNGV, per germline. V lost 2 bases to trimming and J lost 5 bases; unmatched junction nucleotides: 9. There are 16 residues in the CDR3. The CDR3 protein is CASSLFSGSPGETQYF. CDR3 nucleotides: TGTGCCAGCAGCTTATTTAGCGGGAGTCCGGGGGAGACCCAGTACTTC.

The chain combines TRBV5-1 with TRBJ2-5; no definite D call. The V end was cut by 2 bases, the J end by 9 bases, with 14 bases between. CDR1 is SGHRS and CDR2 is YFSETQ in the germline V gene. The CDR3 spans 13 residues. CDR3 DNA sequence: TGCGCCAGCAGCTTTGGCGACCGGTCGGCCCAGTACTTC. It specifies CASSFGDRSAQYF.

A word on this clone: This may arise from a read error, as a much more abundant clone is one base away. The chain carries TRBV7-8 and TRBJ2-5; D might be TRBD2 (6 bases). The germline V gene has CDR1 SGHVS and CDR2 FQNEAQ. The CDR3 runs 13 residues. Deletions cut 5 bases from V and 2 bases from J, with 9 bases between. CDR3 loop: CASSRDLQETQYF. As DNA, the CDR3 is TGTGCCAGCAGCCGGGACTTGCAAGAGACCCAGTACTTC.

This rearrangement joins TRBV18 to TRBJ2-7; no firm D call. Germline V CDR1 and CDR2: KGHSH, LQKENI. The CDR3 is 15 amino acids. Trimming took off 5 bases at V and 5 bases at J, with 19 bases between the two ends. CDR3 nucleotides: TGTGCCAGCTCAACACAGAGGTCCTTGGACGACGAGCAGTACTTC. Its translation: CASSTQRSLDDEQYF.

This clone appeared once. This CDR3 is also generated by other DNA sequences in the sample. V usage is TRBV7-2 and J usage is TRBJ1-2; D gene uncertain. CDR3 length: 13 amino acids. Trimming removed 5 bases from V and 8 bases from J, with 15 bases in between. Germline loops: CDR1 SGHTA, CDR2 FQGNSA. CDR3 in amino acids: CASSPGAEGGYTF. CDR3 nucleotide sequence: TGTGCCAGCAGCCCCGGTGCGGAAGGGGGCTACACCTTC. The full variable domain, rest sourced from reference TRBV7-2 and TRBJ1-2, is GAGVSQSPSNKVTEKGKDVELRCDPISGHTALYWYRQSLGQGLEFLIYFQGNSAPDKSGLPSDRFSAERTGGSVSTLTIQRTQQEDSAVYLCASSPGAEGGYTFGSGTRLTVV.

The rearrangement joins TRBV4-1 to TRBJ2-7; D not certain. Germline V CDR1 and CDR2: MGHRA, YSYEKL. V was trimmed by 4 bases and J by 3 bases, leaving 16 bases between them. This CDR3 has 15 amino acids. Here the CDR3 reads CASSPPGRRFYEQYF. CDR3 nucleotide sequence: TGCGCCAGCAGCCCCCCAGGCCGTCGTTTCTACGAGCAGTACTTC.

The chain links TRBV28 to TRBJ2-7; perhaps TRBD2 as D (5 bases). The CDR3 is 14 residues long. Trimming removed 7 bases from V and 3 bases from J, with 16 bases in between. The germline gives CDR1 MDHEN, CDR2 SYDVKM. DNA for the CDR3: TGTGCCAGCACCTCTTTTGTAGGGAGCTACGAGCAGTACTTC. This codes for CASTSFVGSYEQYF. The variable domain in full, completed from reference TRBV28 and TRBJ2-7, reads DVKVTQSSRYLVKRTGEKVFLECVQDMDHENMFWYRQDPGLGLRLIYFSYDVKMKEKGDIPEGYSVSREKKERFSLILESASTNQTSMYLCASTSFVGSYEQYFGPGTRLTVT.